This TCR beta chain was identified during a study of cytomegalovirus exposure and HLA in healthy donors. The CDR3 is 14 residues long. Trimming pared 1 base from V and 2 bases from J, leaving 8 bases between. Germline V CDR1 and CDR2: LGHNA, YSLEER. On this clone itself: Its antigen is not identified.

Study-wide points: Owing to their indistinguishability, certain V segments, notably TRBV6-2 and TRBV6-3, were excluded. A later analysis found common viral pathogens apparently linked to several of the most significant clusters. A later analysis linked a missense variant in DCLRE1C to the trimming of TCR beta V and J genes. There were some public TCRs occurring in many donors, but most TCR sequences were rare.

Researchers ran the PCR with 60 Vbeta and 13 Jbeta primers. Clones were sequenced by immunoSEQ multiplex PCR, and TCRdb holds only the in-frame ones, with some missing. The top ten hold 1.9% of the sample, which has under 200,000 clones, over 75% seen once. The material sequenced was PBMCs. The chain combines TRBV4-3 with TRBJ1-2; no clear D. This receptor was identified in a human donor in good health. The CDR3 here is CASSQVSENYGYTF. The DNA of the CDR3 is TGCGCCAGCAGCCAAGTCTCGGAGAACTATGGCTACACCTTC.